Listed here are 15 T cell receptor beta chains from one sample, sequenced in a study of blood T cell repertoires in COVID-19. The repertoire was sequenced with immunoSEQ multiplex PCR; TCRdb's copy has only in-frame clones and lacks some. Of some 250,000 clones in the sample, more than 70% were seen once. Sequences were obtained from peripheral blood. These receptors were collected from a man aged 35-49 years with active or convalescent COVID-19.

In DNA form, the CDR3 reads TGTGCCAGCAGCCTCCTAGCGGGAGCGCCGGGTGAGCAGTTCTTC. This gives the protein CASSLLAGAPGEQFF. The chain has TRBV9 and TRBJ2-1; 10 positions agree with TRBD2. CDR3 length equals 15 residues. Per germline, CDR1 SGDLS and CDR2 YYNGEE. V trimming: 4 bases; J trimming: 9 bases; junction bases outside the gene matches: 10.

The genes are TRBV5-1 and TRBJ2-7, with 9 bases identical to TRBD1. Unmatched junction bases numbered 4, after V lost 2 bases and J lost 4 bases. This CDR3 contains 14 residues. Germline CDR1 is SGHRS and CDR2 is YFSETQ. CDR3 sequence: CASSFGTGSYEQYF. CDR3 bases: TGCGCCAGCAGCTTCGGGACAGGGTCGTACGAGCAGTACTTC.

This clone has only a few counts. The DNA of the CDR3 is TGTGCCAGCAGCAATCCTCCAGCGTCGTTCGCACACAATGAGCAGTTCTTC. Protein: CASSNPPASFAHNEQFF. The V call is TRBV6-2 or TRBV6-3, the J call TRBJ2-1; no definite D call. Trimming took off 6 bases at V and 5 bases at J, with 23 bases between the two ends. CDR3 length equals 17 residues. Looked up from germline, CDR1 is MNHEY and CDR2 is SVGEGT.

The genes are TRBV2 and TRBJ2-1; 7 positions agree with TRBD1. Germline CDR1 and CDR2: SNHLY and FYNNEI. J lost 0 bases, V lost 5 bases, and 7 bases had no gene match. This CDR3 has 16 residues. CDR3 DNA sequence: TGTGCCAGCAGTCCTAAGGACAGGAGCTCCTACAATGAGCAGTTCTTC. It codes for CASSPKDRSSYNEQFF.

V and J are TRBV11-3 and TRBJ2-1, with 14 nucleotides matching TRBD2. V dropped 5 bases and J dropped 13; count of bases not matched to a gene: 7. Looked up from germline, CDR1 is SGHNT and CDR2 is YENEEA. The CDR3 sequence is 14 residues long. CDR3: CASSTGLAGALQFF. CDR3 coding DNA: TGTGCCAGCAGCACGGGACTAGCGGGGGCCCTACAGTTCTTC.

This clone came up once. The chain employs TRBV5-5 and TRBJ2-7, with no clear D. Germline values: CDR1 SGHKS, CDR2 YYEKEE (reference sequence). V gave up 3 bases and J gave up 2 bases, with 12 bases separating them. The CDR3 spans 14 residues. The CDR3 DNA sequence: TGTGCCAGCAGCTCAAGTGCGAGTACCTACGAGCAGTACTTC. Protein product: CASSSSASTYEQYF. The full variable domain, completed using reference TRBV5-5 and TRBJ2-7, is DAGVTQSPTHLIKTRGQQVTLRCSPISGHKSVSWYQQVLGQGPQFIFQYYEKEERGRGNFPDRFSARQFPNYSSELNVNALLLGDSALYLCASSSSASTYEQYFGPGTRLTVT.

This chain joins TRBV4-1 and TRBJ2-2; 9 bases line up with TRBD2. Germline V lookup: CDR1 MGHRA, CDR2 YSYEKL. Trimming at V came to 1 base and at J to 6 bases, leaving 9 bases not matched to a gene. The CDR3 length is 17 residues. In nucleotides, the CDR3 is TGCGCCAGCAGCCAAGGTGGGCTAGCGGGAATTTCCGGGGAGCTGTTTTTT. This gives the protein CASSQGGLAGISGELFF.

This clone was counted between two and nine times. The V gene is TRBV5-4, the J gene TRBJ1-1; D not certain. The CDR3 length is 13 residues. Per the germline V gene, CDR1 is SGHNT and CDR2 is YYREEE (reference sequence). V was cut by 5 bases and J by 1 base, with 9 bases left in between. CDR3 residues: CASRLGGNTEAFF. For the CDR3, the DNA is TGTGCCAGCAGGTTAGGAGGGAACACTGAAGCTTTCTTT.

This clone was recorded once. This chain connects TRBV9 to TRBJ1-1; D is possibly TRBD1 (5 bases). The germline CDR1 and CDR2 sequences are SGDLS and YYNGEE. The CDR3 runs to 19 residues. Trimming cost V 3 bases and J 1 base, with 25 bases left between them. This CDR3 reads CASSAERRGNKIPNTEAFF. The CDR3 DNA sequence: TGTGCCAGCAGCGCAGAAAGAAGGGGCAATAAAATACCGAACACTGAAGCTTTCTTT.

The genes are TRBV11-3 and TRBJ1-1; TRBD1 matches at 7 bases. The CDR3 sequence is 17 residues long. Germline trimming cut 1 base from V and 4 bases from J; bases unmatched to any gene: 12. Per germline, CDR1 SGHNT and CDR2 YENEEA. CDR3 bases: TGTGCCAGCAGCTTAGTCTACTCAGGGAGACAGGGCACTGAAGCTTTCTTT. Encoded protein: CASSLVYSGRQGTEAFF.

In DNA, the CDR3 is TGTGCCAGCACCACCCGGACAGGGGGGTACGAGCAGTACTTC. It codes for CASTTRTGGYEQYF. The chain joins TRBV27 to TRBJ2-7; TRBD1 aligns across 10 bases. Looked up from germline, CDR1 is MNHEY and CDR2 is SMNVEV (reference sequence). V shed 7 bases and J 4 bases; nucleotides not matched to a gene: 7. CDR3 length: 14 residues.

The rearrangement uses TRBV7-9 and TRBJ1-1; D is undetermined. CDR1 is SEHNR and CDR2 is FQNEAQ in the germline V gene (reference sequence). The CDR3 runs 13 residues. V shed 5 bases and J shed 7 bases, with 14 bases lying between them. CDR3 region: CASSPAQLGEAFF. In DNA, the CDR3 is TGTGCCAGCAGCCCCGCGCAGCTAGGTGAAGCTTTCTTT.

This clone was seen just once. The V call is TRBV29-1, the J call TRBJ1-1; D may be TRBD1 (6 bases). CDR1 SQVTM and CDR2 ANQGSEA come from the germline V gene. CDR3 size: 12 residues. V gave up 6 bases and J gave up 7 bases, with 15 bases separating them. The CDR3 protein is CSVKDPGVEAFF. CDR3 DNA sequence: TGCAGCGTAAAGGACCCAGGGGTTGAAGCTTTCTTT.

The rearrangement joins TRBV4-1 to TRBJ2-5; 13 bases are a match to TRBD2. V was clipped by 1 base and J by 2 bases; unmatched bases: 7. The CDR3 totals 18 residues. CDR1 MGHRA and CDR2 YSYEKL come from the germline V gene. DNA of the CDR3: TGCGCCAGCAGCCAAGGACTAGCGGGGGGCGTAAATCAAGAGACCCAGTACTTC. Residues: CASSQGLAGGVNQETQYF.

In its sample, this clone was seen once. This chain uses TRBV4-3 with TRBJ1-4; 8 bases match TRBD1. Trimming took 4 bases from V and 3 from J; bases not matched to a gene: 7. Per the germline V gene, CDR1 is LGHNA and CDR2 is YSLEER. The CDR3 spans 16 residues. The chain's CDR3 is CASSPLQGVANEKLFF. In DNA, the CDR3 is TGCGCCAGCAGCCCTCTACAGGGGGTGGCTAATGAAAAACTGTTTTTT.